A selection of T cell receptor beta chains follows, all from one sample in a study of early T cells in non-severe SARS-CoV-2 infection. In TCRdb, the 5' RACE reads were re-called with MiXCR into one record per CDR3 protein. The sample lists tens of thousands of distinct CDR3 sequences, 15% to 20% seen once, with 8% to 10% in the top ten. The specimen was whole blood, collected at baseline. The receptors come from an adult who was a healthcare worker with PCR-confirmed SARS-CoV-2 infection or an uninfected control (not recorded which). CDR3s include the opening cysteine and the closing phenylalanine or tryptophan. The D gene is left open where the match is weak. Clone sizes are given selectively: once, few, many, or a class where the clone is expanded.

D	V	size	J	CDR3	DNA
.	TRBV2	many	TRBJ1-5	CASSEGQRNQPQHF	TGTGCCAGCAGTGAAGGACAGCGCAATCAGCCCCAGCATTTT
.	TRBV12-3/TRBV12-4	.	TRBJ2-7	CASSLRRTYEQYF	TGTGCCAGCAGTTTACGCAGGACCTACGAGCAGTACTTC
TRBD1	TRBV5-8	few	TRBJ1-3	CASSPTGSGNTIYF	TGTGCCAGCAGCCCGACAGGGTCTGGAAACACCATATATTTT
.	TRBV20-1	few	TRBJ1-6	CSARDLRGTSPLHF	TGCAGTGCTAGAGATCTCAGGGGAACTTCACCCCTCCACTTT
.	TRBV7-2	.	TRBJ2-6	CASSFGNSGANVLTF	TGTGCCAGCAGCTTCGGGAACTCTGGGGCCAACGTCCTGACTTTC
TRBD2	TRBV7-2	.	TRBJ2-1	CASSLMAGGPNEQFF	TGTGCCAGCAGCTTAATGGCGGGAGGGCCCAATGAGCAGTTCTTC
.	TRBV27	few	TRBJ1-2	CASSLTETNYGYTF	TGTGCCAGCAGTTTGACAGAAACTAACTATGGCTACACCTTC
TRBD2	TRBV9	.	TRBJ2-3	CASSVASGSGYTQYF	TGTGCCAGCAGCGTAGCTAGCGGGAGCGGGTATACGCAGTATTTT
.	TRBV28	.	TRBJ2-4	CASSLRGSTAKNIQYF	TGTGCCAGCAGTTTGAGGGGAAGCACGGCCAAAAACATTCAGTACTTC
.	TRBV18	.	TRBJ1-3	CASSTGTQLSGNTIYF	TGTGCCAGCTCCACCGGGACACAACTCTCTGGAAACACCATATATTTT
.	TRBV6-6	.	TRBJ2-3	CASSYGGSTDTQYF	TGTGCCAGCAGTTATGGCGGAAGCACAGATACGCAGTATTTT
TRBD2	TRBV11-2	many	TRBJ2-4	CASSSPRESAKNIQYF	TGTGCCAGCAGCTCCCCGCGGGAGTCAGCCAAAAACATTCAGTACTTC
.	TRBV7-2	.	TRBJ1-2	CASSSVGSGYTF	TGTGCCAGCAGCTCCGTTGGCTCTGGCTACACCTTC
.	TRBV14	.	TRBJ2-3	CASSQTGQLTDTQYF	TGTGCCAGCAGCCAAACCGGACAGCTCACAGATACGCAGTATTTT
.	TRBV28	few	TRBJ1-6	CASTRVGSPLHF	TGTGCCAGCACCCGAGTCGGGTCACCCCTCCACTTT
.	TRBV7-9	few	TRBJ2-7	CASSLVEYEQYF	TGTGCCAGCAGCTTAGTTGAGTACGAGCAGTACTTC
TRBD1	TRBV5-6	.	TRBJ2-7	CASSRDRGNEQYF	TGTGCCAGCAGCCGGGACAGGGGAAACGAGCAGTACTTC
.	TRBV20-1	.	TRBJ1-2	CSANGNYGYTF	TGCAGTGCGAACGGGAATTATGGCTACACCTTC
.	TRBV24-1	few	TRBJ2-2	CATSDLQAGELFF	TGTGCCACCAGTGATTTGCAGGCCGGGGAGCTGTTTTTT
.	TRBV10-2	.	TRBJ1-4	CASSEAAGEILFF	TGCGCCAGCAGTGAAGCAGCAGGTGAAATACTGTTTTTT
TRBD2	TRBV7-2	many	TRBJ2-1	CASSVGLAKNNEQFF	TGTGCCAGCAGCGTGGGACTAGCTAAAAACAATGAGCAGTTCTTC
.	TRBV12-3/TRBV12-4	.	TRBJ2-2	CASIGGELFF	TGTGCCAGCATAGGCGGGGAGCTGTTTTTT
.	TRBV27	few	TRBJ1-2	CASSFLGDYGYTF	TGTGCCAGCAGTTTTTTGGGCGACTATGGCTACACCTTC
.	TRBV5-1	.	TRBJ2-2	CASSPTVGAGELFF	TGCGCCAGCAGCCCCACGGTGGGGGCCGGGGAGCTGTTTTTT
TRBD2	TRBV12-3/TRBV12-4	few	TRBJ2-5	CASSPGTSAENQETQYF	TGTGCCAGCAGTCCTGGGACTAGCGCAGAGAACCAAGAGACCCAGTACTTC
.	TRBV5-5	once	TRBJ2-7	CASSFGFGAYEQYF	TGTGCCAGCAGCTTTGGTTTTGGGGCCTACGAGCAGTACTTC
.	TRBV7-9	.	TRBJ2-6	CASSPPGSRSGANVLTF	TGTGCCAGCAGCCCTCCGGGCAGTAGGTCTGGGGCCAACGTCCTGACTTTC
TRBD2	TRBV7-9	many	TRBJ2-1	CASSLSGGEQFF	TGTGCCAGCAGCCTTAGCGGGGGTGAGCAGTTCTTC
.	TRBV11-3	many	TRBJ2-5	CASSPSPGRQETQYF	TGTGCCAGCAGCCCGAGTCCCGGCAGGCAAGAGACCCAGTACTTC
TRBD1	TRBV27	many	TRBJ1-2	CASSPGSGTGLGYTF	TGTGCCAGCAGTCCAGGTAGTGGGACAGGGCTTGGCTACACCTTC
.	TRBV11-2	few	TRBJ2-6	CASSLDRQPGANVLTF	TGTGCCAGCAGCTTAGACAGGCAACCTGGGGCCAACGTCCTGACTTTC
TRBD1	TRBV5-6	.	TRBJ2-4	CASSLVGTGIQYF	TGTGCCAGCAGCTTGGTCGGGACAGGAATTCAGTACTTC
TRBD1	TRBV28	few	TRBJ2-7	CASSWDSSYEQYF	TGTGCCAGCAGCTGGGACAGTTCCTACGAGCAGTACTTC
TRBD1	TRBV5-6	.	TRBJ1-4	CASSLANGQGEEKLFF	TGTGCCAGCAGCTTGGCCAACGGACAGGGGGAGGAAAAACTGTTTTTT
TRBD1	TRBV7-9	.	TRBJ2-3	CASILGTADTQYF	TGTGCCAGCATCCTCGGGACAGCAGATACGCAGTATTTT
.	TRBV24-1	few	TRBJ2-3	CATSAGYTQYF	TGTGCCACCAGTGCGGGGTATACGCAGTATTTT
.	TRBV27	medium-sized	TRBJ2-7	CASSLLSSSYEQYF	TGTGCCAGCAGTTTATTGTCGAGCTCCTACGAGCAGTACTTC
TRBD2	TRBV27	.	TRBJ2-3	CASSKTSGGYTDTQYF	TGTGCCAGCAGTAAGACTAGCGGGGGTTACACAGATACGCAGTATTTT
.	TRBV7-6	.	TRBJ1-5	CASSHAGNQPQHF	TGTGCCAGCAGCCACGCGGGAAATCAGCCCCAGCATTTT
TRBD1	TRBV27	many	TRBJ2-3	CASSPTGTGGTDTQYF	TGTGCCAGCAGTCCAACCGGGACAGGGGGCACAGATACGCAGTATTTT
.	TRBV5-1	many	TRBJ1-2	CASSIEPSSGYTF	TGCGCCAGCAGCATTGAACCGTCCTCTGGCTACACCTTC
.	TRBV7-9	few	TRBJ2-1	CASSLNRDNEQFF	TGTGCCAGCAGCTTAAACAGGGACAATGAGCAGTTCTTC
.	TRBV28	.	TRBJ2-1	CASSFTGPSPREQFF	TGTGCCAGCAGTTTTACAGGACCCTCGCCCCGGGAGCAGTTCTTC
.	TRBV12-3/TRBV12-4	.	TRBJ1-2	CASSTRISSTRYGYTF	TGTGCCAGCAGTACCCGTATCTCCTCGACACGCTATGGCTACACCTTC